The count of the clone carrying this TCR beta chain is one. No antigen is known for it. The data were obtained in a study of yellow fever vaccine responses in identical twins. Trimming took 8 bases from V and 4 from J, leaving 8 bases between them. The length of the CDR3 is 11 residues. CDR1 is PRHDT and CDR2 is FYEKMQ in the germline V gene (reference sequence). TCRdb fed the RT-PCR reads into MiXCR, producing one record per CDR3 protein. The table shows more than 30,000 distinct CDR3 sequences, with about three fifths occurring only once. Findings of the study overall: Twins reportedly showed a vaccine T cell response that seemed partly convergent and partly personalized.

This clonotype originated in a woman younger than 35 who received the yellow fever vaccine. The rearrangement joins TRBV13 to TRBJ1-2; D might be TRBD1 (6 bases). The source was T cells from blood (PBMCs), unsorted or a sorted subset (not recorded which), collected before or after yellow fever vaccination (not recorded which). This chain's CDR3 is CASQGIYGYTF. In DNA, the CDR3 is TGTGCCAGCCAGGGGATCTATGGCTACACCTTC.